The 8 T cell receptor beta chains below come from one sample, sequenced in a study of shared clonotypes between healthy human individuals. Libraries were prepared by immunoSEQ multiplex PCR; TCRdb keeps only in-frame clonotypes and omits some of them. This table has roughly 2.5 million clones, approximately 92% appearing once. The sequencing input was naive CD4+ T cells sorted from blood. Subset given: CD45RA+ positively selected. These TCRs come from a man aged 18 to 30 in good health.

The CDR3 region has the DNA TGTGCCAGCAGCTATGGGACTAGCGAAAGAGGGACCCAGTACTTC. Translated, it gives CASSYGTSERGTQYF. The gene calls are TRBV5-4 and TRBJ2-5; TRBD2 agrees at 10 bases. In germline, CDR1 is SGHNT, CDR2 YYREEE (reference sequence). The length of the CDR3 is 15 residues. V lost 3 bases to trimming and J lost 7 bases; unmatched junction nucleotides: 9.

Only one count was recorded for this clone. V is TRBV27 and J is TRBJ1-1; D is undetermined. This CDR3 region has 16 residues. V lost 4 bases and J lost 3, with 18 bases in between. Germline values: CDR1 MNHEY, CDR2 SMNVEV (reference sequence). CDR3 DNA: TGTGCCAGCAGTTCGGCGGTTAGGGCAAGGGACACTGAAGCTTTCTTT. It specifies CASSSAVRARDTEAFF.

This chain joins TRBV15 and TRBJ2-3; TRBD1 matches 9 bases. The CDR3 length is 16 residues. The V gene's germline CDR1 is LNHNV and CDR2 YYDKDF (reference sequence). V lost 2 bases to trimming and J lost 3 bases; unmatched junction nucleotides: 6. CDR3 DNA sequence: TGTGCCACCAGCAGAACTTCGACAGGGGGAACAGATACGCAGTATTTT. Its translation is CATSRTSTGGTDTQYF.

Worth noting for this clone: The same CDR3 also results from other DNA sequences found in this sample. V gene TRBV6-6 combines with J gene TRBJ1-5, with D uncertain. Between the trimmed V and J ends, which lost 2 bases and 5 bases, there was a span of 4 bases. Germline CDR1 and CDR2: MNHNY and SVGAGI (reference sequence). The CDR3 runs to 12 residues. For the CDR3, the DNA is TGTGCCAGCAGTTACGGGGATCAGCCCCAGCATTTT. This encodes CASSYGDQPQHF.

The V call is TRBV6-4, the J call TRBJ1-5, with 10 bases matching TRBD1. Germline V gene sequence: CDR1 MRHNA, CDR2 SNTAGT. V was clipped by 0 bases and J by 10 bases; unmatched bases: 3. The CDR3 covers 14 residues. CDR3: CASSDSWTGGPQHF. The CDR3 nucleotides read TGTGCCAGCAGTGACTCGTGGACAGGGGGACCCCAGCATTTT.

J is TRBJ1-5 and V is TRBV2; D uncertain. Germline-derived CDR1 and CDR2 are SNHLY and FYNNEI. V shed 3 bases and J shed 9 bases, with 12 bases lying between them. CDR3 length equals 13 residues. CDR3 bases: TGTGCCAGCAGTGACGACCCCCTTGGGCCCCAGCATTTT. It encodes CASSDDPLGPQHF. Filled out from reference TRBV2 and TRBJ1-5, the complete variable domain reads EPEVTQTPSHQVTQMGQEVILRCVPISNHLYFYWYRQILGQKVEFLVSFYNNEISEKSEIFDDQFSVERPDGSNFTLKIRSTKLEDSAMYFCASSDDPLGPQHFGDGTRLSIL.

The chain employs TRBV10-3 and TRBJ2-3; D perhaps matches TRBD2 (7 bases). CDR3 size: 16 residues. Germline CDR1 ENHRY, CDR2 SYGVKD. Between the trimmed V and J ends, which lost 4 bases and 0 bases, there was a span of 14 bases. CDR3 in amino acids: CAISAGGGGSTDTQYF. CDR3 in DNA: TGTGCCATCAGTGCTGGAGGGGGGGGTAGCACAGATACGCAGTATTTT.

This clone was detected only once. The genes are TRBV29-1 and TRBJ1-1; 8 bases map to TRBD1. Per germline, CDR1 SQVTM and CDR2 ANQGSEA. V was pared by 7 bases and J by 0 bases, with 4 bases of the junction left unmatched. The CDR3 contains 13 residues. CDR3 protein: CSADRGLNTEAFF. CDR3 sequence (DNA): TGCAGCGCAGACAGGGGTTTGAACACTGAAGCTTTCTTT.